These 29 T cell receptor beta chains share one sample of origin, sequenced in a study of T cells in Graves' hyperthyroidism and ophthalmopathy. Amplification of TCR beta CDR3 regions used RNA as the template. Carried out on the TCR CDR3, a first-round RT-PCR used the HTBI primer set. TCRdb redid the calling of the multiplex PCR reads with MiXCR, one entry per CDR3 protein. This sample has hundreds of thousands of distinct CDR3 sequences, with about a sixth found just once. The sequenced sample consisted of blood. These receptor sequences come from a woman aged 18-29 years with Graves' ophthalmopathy.

The chain links TRBV6-2 or TRBV6-3 to TRBJ2-1; 9 nucleotides match TRBD1. Losses at the gene ends were 7 bases for V and 15 bases for J; bases not matched to a gene: 13. The CDR3 sequence is 13 residues long. From germline, CDR1 is MNHEY and CDR2 SVGEGT. The DNA for the CDR3 is TGTGCCAGCAATCTAGGGATGGGGACAGGGCTGTTCTTC. It encodes CASNLGMGTGLFF.

There are many counts of this clonotype. J is TRBJ2-5 and V is TRBV9; D is unclear. The CDR3 totals 14 residues. From germline, CDR1 is SGDLS and CDR2 YYNGEE. The ends were cut back, 4 bases at V and 7 bases at J, with 17 bases in the middle. Here the CDR3 DNA reads TGTGCCAGCAGCTCCACATTCGGAGAGAGGACCCAGTACTTC. It encodes CASSSTFGERTQYF.

The table lists this clonotype with many counts. The CDR3 here is CASIHSISGNTIYF. Written as DNA, the CDR3 is TGTGCCAGCATTCACAGCATCTCTGGAAACACCATATATTTT. The chain couples TRBV28 to TRBJ1-3; D is uncertain. The CDR3 contains 14 residues. V was pared by 7 bases and J by 0 bases, with 10 bases between. Germline values: CDR1 MDHEN, CDR2 SYDVKM. Variable domain in full (rest from reference TRBV28 and TRBJ1-3): DVKVTQSSRYLVKRTGEKVFLECVQDMDHENMFWYRQDPGLGLRLIYFSYDVKMKEKGDIPEGYSVSREKKERFSLILESASTNQTSMYLCASIHSISGNTIYFGEGSWLTVV.

CDR3 bases: TGCGCCAGCAGCTTGGATATTAGTGGGACCCAGTACTTC. Translated: CASSLDISGTQYF. V is TRBV5-1 and J is TRBJ2-5, with D uncertain. The ends were cut back, 0 bases at V and 7 bases at J, with 10 bases in the middle. Germline loops: CDR1 SGHRS, CDR2 YFSETQ. There are 13 residues in the CDR3.

This clonotype was seen ten or more times. The rearrangement links TRBV7-6 to TRBJ2-1, with TRBD1 as a possible D gene (6 bases). The CDR3 runs to 21 residues. Deletions cut 0 bases from V and 2 bases from J, with 26 bases between. Looked up from germline, CDR1 is SGHVS and CDR2 is FNYEAQ. The CDR3 spells CASSLALGQGSGTGPYNEQFF. The CDR3 DNA reads as TGTGCCAGCAGCTTAGCGTTGGGTCAGGGGAGTGGGACGGGGCCCTACAATGAGCAGTTCTTC.

This clonotype was counted at least ten times. The chain has TRBV28 and TRBJ1-1; D unclear. Germline loops: CDR1 MDHEN, CDR2 SYDVKM. The CDR3 contains 15 residues. The V and J ends lost 1 base and 5 bases respectively, with 14 bases between them. The CDR3 sequence: CASSLLVQVGTEAFF. DNA of the CDR3: TGTGCCAGCAGTTTATTAGTGCAGGTGGGGACTGAAGCTTTCTTT.

This clonotype was recorded many times. This rearrangement joins TRBV5-1 to TRBJ2-1; 8 positions match TRBD2. V lost 6 bases to trimming and J lost 5 bases; unmatched junction nucleotides: 7. In germline, CDR1 is SGHRS, CDR2 YFSETQ. This CDR3 is built from 14 residues. CDR3 sequence reads: CASKDGGGHNEQFF. CDR3 DNA sequence: TGCGCCAGCAAGGACGGGGGGGGTCACAATGAGCAGTTCTTC.

This clonotype was counted ten times or more. J is TRBJ1-4 and V is TRBV6-1; 7 bases fit TRBD1. This CDR3 has 14 residues. Germline V gives CDR1 MNHNS, CDR2 SASEGT. Losses at the gene ends were 5 bases for V and 1 base for J; bases not matched to a gene: 1. The CDR3 coding sequence is TGTGCCAGCAGTTCAGGGGGAACTAATGAAAAACTGTTTTTT. Translating it yields CASSSGGTNEKLFF.

This clonotype was counted at least ten times. The chain employs TRBV20-1 and TRBJ2-7; 10 bases are a match to TRBD2. CDR1 DFQATT and CDR2 SNEGSKA come from the germline V gene (reference sequence). The CDR3 loop spans 15 amino acids. V was pared by 0 bases and J by 3 bases, with 5 bases of the junction left unmatched. This CDR3 reads CSARDLAGAVYEQYF. As DNA, the CDR3 is TGCAGTGCTAGAGACCTAGCGGGAGCAGTCTACGAGCAGTACTTC.

This clonotype was picked up many times. For the CDR3, the DNA is TGTGCCAGCAGCCTAGGACCGATACTTGAAGCTTTCTTT. Residues: CASSLGPILEAFF. The rearrangement links TRBV28 to TRBJ1-1; D is undetermined. V lost 6 bases and J 7 bases, leaving 15 bases between the germline ends. The CDR3 has 13 amino acids. The germline V gene has CDR1 MDHEN and CDR2 SYDVKM.

This clonotype was counted only a few times. In DNA, the CDR3 is TGTGCCAGCTCACCGAGGGGGGCTAGCACAGATACGCAGTATTTT. It codes for CASSPRGASTDTQYF. The chain has TRBV18 and TRBJ2-3, with D perhaps assigned TRBD1 or TRBD2 (6 bases each). CDR1 is KGHSH and CDR2 is LQKENI in the germline V gene. CDR3 length: 15 residues. V was clipped by 3 bases and J by 0 bases, with 10 bases between them.

This clonotype was detected many times. V is TRBV6-1 and J is TRBJ2-7, with 8 bases matching TRBD1. Losses at the gene ends were 6 bases for V and 2 bases for J; bases not matched to a gene: 6. Germline V gene lookup returns CDR1 MNHNS and CDR2 SASEGT. This CDR3 region has 14 residues. The CDR3 nucleotides read TGTGCCAGCAGGGGGACGACAGGGGCCTACGAGCAGTACTTC. This translates into CASRGTTGAYEQYF.

The chain combines TRBV9 with TRBJ1-4; 7 bases align to TRBD1. The CDR3 has 15 residues. V trimming: 4 bases; J trimming: 8 bases; junction bases outside the gene matches: 11. Germline-derived CDR1 and CDR2 are SGDLS and YYNGEE. CDR3 sequence reads: CASSISQGSGEKLFF. CDR3 bases: TGTGCCAGCAGCATATCACAGGGGTCGGGGGAAAAACTGTTTTTT.

This clonotype was seen at least ten times. The genes are TRBV6-1 and TRBJ2-5; D might be TRBD1 (6 bases). CDR3 length: 15 residues. Germline CDR1 MNHNS, CDR2 SASEGT. V lost 2 bases to trimming and J lost 0 bases, with 10 bases between them. The CDR3 nucleotides are TGTGCCAGCAGTGAATTATGGGACAACCAAGAGACCCAGTACTTC. It translates to CASSELWDNQETQYF.

Only a few counts were recorded for this clonotype. The gene calls are TRBV10-2 and TRBJ2-7; possible D gene TRBD2, 6 bases. The CDR3 has 16 amino acids. Trimming removed 3 bases from V and 3 bases from J, with 18 bases in between. CDR1 is WSHSY and CDR2 is SAAADI in the germline V gene. CDR3 bases: TGCGCCAGCAGTGATTGGCCACCGGGGGAGGACTACGAGCAGTACTTC. Encoded protein: CASSDWPPGEDYEQYF.

The chain is built from TRBV20-1 and TRBJ1-2, with D tentatively TRBD1 (6 bases). Trimming removed 3 bases from V and 5 bases from J, with 19 bases in between. Germline V CDR1 and CDR2: DFQATT, SNEGSKA (reference sequence). CDR3 length: 15 residues. CDR3 residues: CSARPGRVGAYGYTF. The CDR3 nucleotides are TGCAGTGCTAGGCCAGGGCGGGTGGGGGCTTATGGCTACACCTTC.

This clonotype has a count of ten or more. V and J are TRBV7-2 and TRBJ2-1; a weak D match, TRBD2 (6 bases). V lost 1 base and J lost 9, with 22 bases in between. The CDR3 is 17 residues long. Germline V gives CDR1 SGHTA, CDR2 FQGNSA. This CDR3 reads CASSLDWGGISRGEQFF. CDR3 DNA sequence: TGTGCCAGCAGCTTAGACTGGGGCGGGATCTCCCGAGGTGAGCAGTTCTTC.

A remark on this clonotype: Given a much more abundant clone one base away, this may be a read error. The rearrangement links TRBV6-2 or TRBV6-3 to TRBJ1-1, with D possibly matching TRBD1 (5 bases). The CDR3 loop spans 16 amino acids. The V and J ends lost 7 bases and 8 bases respectively, with 26 bases between them. CDR1 MNHEY and CDR2 SVGEGT come from the germline V gene. The CDR3 sequence: CASTIPSGPAGPEAFF. The CDR3 region has the DNA TGTGCCAGCACCATACCATCGGGGCCGGCCGGTCCCGAAGCTTTCTTT.

This clonotype was counted many times. The chain joins TRBV12-3 or TRBV12-4 to TRBJ2-3; no firm D call. This CDR3 is 14 amino acids long. The germline V and J ends were trimmed by 3 bases and 6 bases, with 13 bases remaining between them. In nucleotides, the CDR3 is TGTGCCAGCAGTTTTGTTTCAAAAGGTGATACGCAGTATTTT. Residues: CASSFVSKGDTQYF.

This clonotype appeared a few times. The CDR3 DNA is TGTGCCAGCAGTTACTCGAACCAGGGTGGGAGCAATCAGCCCCAGCATTTT. This sequence encodes CASSYSNQGGSNQPQHF. This rearrangement joins TRBV6-5 to TRBJ1-5; maybe TRBD1 (5 bases). CDR1 and CDR2 from the germline V gene are MNHEY and SVGAGI. This CDR3 is built from 17 residues. Trimming left V 0 bases short and J 1 base short, with 13 bases between.

There are many counts of this clonotype. The chain joins TRBV28 to TRBJ2-1; D gene uncertain. Germline CDR1 and CDR2: MDHEN and SYDVKM. This CDR3 spans 11 amino acids. V shed 2 bases and J shed 5 bases, with 1 base lying between them. CDR3 sequence: CASSLNNEQFF. The CDR3 nucleotides read TGTGCCAGCAGTTTAAACAATGAGCAGTTCTTC.

This rearrangement joins TRBV24-1 to TRBJ2-3, with 7 bases fitting TRBD2. The CDR3 has 17 amino acids. Germline V gives CDR1 KGHDR, CDR2 SFDVKD. V dropped 3 bases and J dropped 5; count of bases not matched to a gene: 13. This chain's CDR3 is CATSDQLVGGPIDTQYF. CDR3 nucleotides: TGTGCCACCAGTGATCAACTAGTGGGAGGGCCGATAGATACGCAGTATTTT.

This clonotype was picked up one time. This likely comes from a read error, as the CDR3 has no conserved phenylalanine or tryptophan at its end. The chain uses TRBV2 and TRBJ1-5; TRBD1 is a possible D gene (5 bases). V dropped 10 bases and J dropped 9 bases, with 19 bases sitting between them. CDR1 and CDR2 (germline): SNHLY, FYNNEI. The CDR3 has 13 residues. The CDR3 coding sequence is TGTGCCACCGCGGCAACAGGCGCCCGGCCCCAGCATCTT. This translates into CATAATGARPQHL.

This clonotype was picked up many times. The rearrangement joins TRBV3-1 to TRBJ2-7, with a weak D call TRBD2 (5 bases). V lost 4 bases, J lost 2 bases, and 15 bases lay in between. This CDR3 is 15 amino acids long. CDR1 and CDR2 (germline): LGHDT, YNNKEL (reference sequence). The CDR3 loop reads CASSPVGSATYEQYF. The CDR3 DNA follows: TGTGCCAGCAGCCCCGTGGGTAGCGCAACCTACGAGCAGTACTTC.

This clonotype was seen repeatedly, ten times or more. The V call is TRBV12-3 or TRBV12-4, the J call TRBJ2-1, with D possibly called TRBD1 or TRBD2 (5 bases each). The CDR3 covers 12 residues. Trimming removed 3 bases from V and 9 bases from J, with 9 bases in between. CDR3 region: CASSFGAREQFF. The DNA for the CDR3 is TGTGCCAGCAGTTTCGGGGCCCGTGAGCAGTTCTTC.

This sequence joins TRBV6-2 or TRBV6-3 and TRBJ1-6; D remains unclear. CDR1 and CDR2 (germline): MNHEY, SVGEGT. The CDR3 runs to 17 residues. With 2 bases removed from V and 8 bases from J, the gap between germline ends came to 19 bases. The CDR3 sequence is CASSYLPAQPLYSPLHF. The CDR3 nucleotides are TGTGCCAGCAGTTACCTCCCTGCGCAGCCGCTGTATTCACCCCTCCACTTT.

The chain is built from TRBV28 and TRBJ1-6; weak D call: TRBD1 (6 bases). CDR1 and CDR2 from the germline V gene are MDHEN and SYDVKM. The CDR3 sequence is 14 residues long. V lost 5 bases and J lost 11, with 16 bases in between. In DNA form, the CDR3 reads TGTGCCAGCAGTGCGACAGGTGACGTTCCACCCCTCCACTTT. Residues: CASSATGDVPPLHF.

The J gene is TRBJ1-4, the V gene TRBV6-1; possible D gene TRBD1, 5 bases. CDR1 is MNHNS, CDR2 SASEGT, per germline. This CDR3 comprises 15 residues. V was clipped by 6 bases and J by 2 bases, with 13 bases between them. This CDR3 is CASSKRQPTNEKLFF. The CDR3 DNA sequence: TGTGCCAGCAGCAAACGACAGCCGACTAATGAAAAACTGTTTTTT.

This clonotype was observed at least ten times. V gene TRBV7-9 combines with J gene TRBJ1-1, with D possibly matching TRBD1 (5 bases). CDR3 size: 14 residues. Germline V gene lookup returns CDR1 SEHNR and CDR2 FQNEAQ (reference sequence). V dropped 5 bases and J dropped 1 base, with 11 bases sitting between them. The CDR3 sequence: CASSMTEANTEAFF. In nucleotides, the CDR3 is TGTGCCAGCAGCATGACAGAGGCGAACACTGAAGCTTTCTTT. Looking up the rest from reference TRBV7-9 and TRBJ1-1 gives the full variable domain: DTGVSQNPRHKITKRGQNVTFRCDPISEHNRLYWYRQTLGQGPEFLTYFQNEAQLEKSRLLSDRFSAERPKGSFSTLEIQRTEQGDSAMYLCASSMTEANTEAFFGQGTRLTVV.